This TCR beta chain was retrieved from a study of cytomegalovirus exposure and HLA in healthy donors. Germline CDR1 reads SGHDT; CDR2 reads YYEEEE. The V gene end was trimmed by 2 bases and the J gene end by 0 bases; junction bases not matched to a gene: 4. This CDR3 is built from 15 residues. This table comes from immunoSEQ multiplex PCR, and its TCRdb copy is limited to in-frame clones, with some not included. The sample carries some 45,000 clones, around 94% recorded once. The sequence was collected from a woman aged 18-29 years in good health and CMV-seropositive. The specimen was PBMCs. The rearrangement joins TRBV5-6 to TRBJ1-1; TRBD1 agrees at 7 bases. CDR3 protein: CASSLDTGVNTEAFF. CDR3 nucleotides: TGTGCCAGCAGCTTAGATACAGGGGTGAACACTGAAGCTTTCTTT.